These 22 T cell receptor beta chains came from one sample sequenced in a study of tumor and adjacent non-tumor tissue in lung cancer. RNA was extracted from bulk tissue without any cell sorting. Three rounds of nested PCR, following a modified ARM-PCR protocol, produced the TCRbeta library. TCRdb passed the multiplex PCR reads through MiXCR, listing each CDR3 protein once. This sample yields about 110,000 distinct CDR3 sequences, of which more than 70% are seen a single time; 37% belongs to the top ten. The sample consisted of lung tumor tissue. Receptor source: a woman aged 60-70 years with non-small cell lung cancer.

As to this clonotype: It may be a read error: a sequence one base away is much more abundant. The conserved final phenylalanine or tryptophan is absent from the CDR3, which likely points to a read error. This rearrangement joins TRBV20-1 to TRBJ2-7, with 11 bases matching TRBD1. The length of the CDR3 is 12 residues. Germline CDR1 is DFQATT and CDR2 is SNEGSKA (reference sequence). The CDR3 region is CSGQGAGYEQYL. The CDR3, as DNA: TGCAGCGGACAGGGGGCGGGTTACGAGCAGTACCTC.

Details on this clonotype: Given a much more abundant clone one base away, this may be a read error. The rearrangement joins TRBV20-1 to TRBJ2-3; 10 positions match TRBD2. The germline gives CDR1 DFQATT, CDR2 SNEGSKA (reference sequence). CDR3 size: 17 residues. With 4 bases clipped from V and 2 bases from J, the junction kept 12 bases outside the gene matches. The CDR3 here is CSATSSGGARNTDTQYF. As DNA, the CDR3 is TGCAGTGCTACCTCAAGCGGGGGGGCCAGGAACACAGATACGCAGTATTTT.

This clonotype was recorded only once. This may be a read error, as it is one base from a much larger clone. The chain uses TRBV20-1 and TRBJ2-5, with 8 nucleotides matching TRBD2. V lost 5 bases and J lost 4; bases outside the gene matches: 15. Germline V gene data show CDR1 as DFQATT and CDR2 as SNEGSKA (reference sequence). The CDR3 covers 16 residues. Written as DNA, the CDR3 is TGCAGTGCTCCAGACATGACCGGGGGGGCCGGAGAGACCCAGTACTTC. It is translated as CSAPDMTGGAGETQYF.

V gene TRBV11-2 combines with J gene TRBJ2-5; D might be TRBD2 (6 bases). The CDR3 has 16 residues. The germline V gene encodes CDR1 SGHAT and CDR2 FQNNGV. CDR3 coding DNA: TGTGCAGGCAGACGTAGCCGAACCGGGGGTCAAGAGACCCAGTACTTC. Protein product: CAGRRSRTGGQETQYF. Combining the CDR3 with reference TRBV11-2 and TRBJ2-5 gives the whole variable domain EAGVAQSPRYKIIEKRQSVAFWCNPISGHATLYWYQQILGQGPKLLIQFQNNGVVDDSQLPKDRFSAERLKGVDSTLKIQPAKLEDSAVYLCAGRRSRTGGQETQYFGPGTRLLVL.

This clonotype has more than one count but fewer than ten. The chain is built from TRBV5-4 and TRBJ2-5, with D possibly being TRBD2 (7 bases). The CDR3 is made up of 15 amino acids. V was trimmed by 0 bases and J by 5 bases, leaving 14 bases between them. Germline loops: CDR1 SGHNT, CDR2 YYREEE (reference sequence). CDR3: CASSLVGGQYETQYF. Here the CDR3 DNA reads TGTGCCAGCAGCTTGGTGGGGGGGCAGTATGAGACCCAGTACTTC.

In regard to this clonotype: The junction does not match germline at one end; this may be a read error. V and J are TRBV5-1 and TRBJ2-3; D uncertain. Germline CDR1 and CDR2: SGHRS and YFSETQ. CDR3 length: 15 amino acids. This chain's CDR3 is CANSLGRPSTDTQYF. The CDR3 DNA is TGCGCCAACAGCCTAGGACGGCCTAGCACAGATACGCAGTATTTT.

The chain employs TRBV6-5 and TRBJ2-7, with TRBD1 identical over 7 bases. Germline V lookup: CDR1 MNHEY, CDR2 SVGAGI. Trimming cost V 6 bases and J 3 bases; bases outside gene matches: 17. The CDR3 is made up of 17 amino acids. The CDR3 sequence is CASSPLGLWTGGYEQYF. The CDR3 coding sequence is TGTGCCAGCAGCCCCCTCGGATTATGGACAGGCGGCTACGAGCAGTACTTC.

Comments on this clonotype: The junction departs from the called germline gene at one end, perhaps through a read error. The gene calls are TRBV20-1 and TRBJ1-2; 11 bases fit TRBD1. CDR1 DFQATT and CDR2 SNEGSKA come from the germline V gene (reference sequence). CDR3 length equals 14 residues. CDR3 loop: CSTHTGTGGKGYTF. The CDR3 DNA reads TGCAGTACTCATACCGGGACAGGGGGAAAAGGCTATACCTTC.

This clonotype occurred a few times. This may come from a read error, since a much larger clone is one base off. This chain uses TRBV20-1 with TRBJ2-7; 7 bases are a match to TRBD1. The CDR3 is 11 amino acids. Germline assignment: CDR1 DFQATT and CDR2 SNEGSKA (reference sequence). The CDR3 DNA reads TGCAATGCCGAGGACAGGATAGGGCAGTACTTC. This sequence encodes CNAEDRIGQYF.

The chain combines TRBV11-3 with TRBJ2-3, with unresolved D. The V end lost 2 bases, the J end lost 15 bases, and 15 bases lay between the germline ends. Germline loops: CDR1 SGHNT, CDR2 YENEEA. The CDR3 extends over 12 amino acids. The CDR3 bases are TGTGCCAGCAGCTTAAACACAGATAAGCAATATTTT. As protein: CASSLNTDKQYF.

This clonotype has just one count. A much larger clone differs from this one at a single base, so this may be a read error. The chain carries TRBV28 and TRBJ1-2; tentative D call: TRBD1 (5 bases). CDR3 length equals 15 residues. The germline V and J ends were trimmed by 7 bases and 8 bases, with 23 bases remaining between them. Germline V gives CDR1 MDHEN, CDR2 SYDVKM. The CDR3 DNA follows: TGTGCCAGCAATGCCGGGACCTTAGGACCCGGAGGCTACACCTTC. It codes for CASNAGTLGPGGYTF.

With respect to this clonotype: Germline is not matched at one junction end, which may reflect a read error. V and J are TRBV4-3 and TRBJ2-1; TRBD2 aligns across 12 bases. CDR3 length: 17 amino acids. In germline, CDR1 is LGHNA, CDR2 YSLEER. CDR3 nucleotide sequence: TGCGCCAGCAGTCCAGCCGCGACTAGCGGGAGTCTTGATGGGCAGATCTTC. Amino acid sequence: CASSPAATSGSLDGQIF.

The chain carries TRBV4-2 and TRBJ2-1; 9 bases fit TRBD2. V trimming: 3 bases; J trimming: 9 bases; junction bases outside the gene matches: 9. The CDR3 contains 15 residues. Looked up from germline, CDR1 is LGHNA and CDR2 is YNFKEQ. The DNA of the CDR3 is TGTGCCAGCAGCCATGGTGGGACTAGCCGAGCTGAGCAGTTCTTC. Its protein product is CASSHGGTSRAEQFF.

The chain employs TRBV11-2 and TRBJ2-3; D gene unclear. The germline CDR1 and CDR2 sequences are SGHAT and FQNNGV. The CDR3 spans 13 residues. V was shortened by 0 bases and J by 9 bases, with 10 bases between the two germline ends. The CDR3 sequence is CASSLEGTETQYF. The CDR3 nucleotides are TGTGCCAGCAGCTTAGAGGGCACGGAGACGCAGTATTTT.

About this clonotype itself: Sequence at one end of the junction differs from germline and may be a read error. This chain connects TRBV6-5 to TRBJ2-7, with unresolved D. The CDR3 covers 13 residues. CDR1 is MNHEY and CDR2 is SVGAGI in the germline V gene. This chain's CDR3 is CTSCYSRVSEQYF. In DNA, the CDR3 is TGTACCAGCTGTTACTCCCGGGTAAGCGAGCAGTATTTC.

In this sample, this clonotype turned up a few times. A much larger clone lies one base from this, so it may be a read error. Here the CDR3 reads CANSLFGASGIYEQFF. CDR3 DNA: TGTGCCAACAGTTTATTCGGGGCTAGCGGGATCTATGAGCAGTTCTTC. The chain carries TRBV12-3 or TRBV12-4 and TRBJ2-1, with 9 bases matching TRBD2. This CDR3 has 16 amino acids.

This clonotype was picked up one time. This may come from a read error, since a much larger clone is one base off. Because the CDR3's place on the DNA is in doubt, the DNA is left out and the CDR3 is given as listed by TCRdb. The rearrangement joins TRBV4-1 to TRBJ1-3. Germline assignment: CDR1 MGHRA and CDR2 YSYEKL. The CDR3 spans 15 residues, counting both ends. This CDR3 is CASSQSFGSGNTMYF.

On this clonotype: A much larger clone is a single base away; this may be a read error. The CDR3 reads CSAHQGQGIGYTF. CDR3 nucleotides: TGCAGTGCTCATCAGGGACAGGGGATTGGCTACACCTTC. The chain links TRBV20-1 to TRBJ1-2; 10 bases are shared with TRBD1. This CDR3 spans 13 amino acids. CDR1 is DFQATT and CDR2 is SNEGSKA in the germline V gene (reference sequence). V shed 5 bases, J shed 7 bases, and the junction held 7 bases outside the gene matches.

In regard to this clonotype: Mismatch with germline at one junction end may stem from a read error. The V gene is TRBV5-5, the J gene TRBJ2-1; D is undetermined. The CDR3 sequence is 13 residues long. Germline CDR1 and CDR2: SGHKS and YYEKEE (reference sequence). The CDR3 DNA follows: TGTACCAGCACCTTGGGTAGCAACAATGAGCAGTTCTTC. As protein: CTSTLGSNNEQFF.

The sample holds many counts of this clonotype. For the CDR3, the DNA is TGTGCCAGCAGCTTAGCTAGCGGGAGCCCCGAGCAGTACTTC. It translates to CASSLASGSPEQYF. The chain combines TRBV7-8 with TRBJ2-7; 9 nucleotides align to TRBD2. This CDR3 is built from 14 residues. The V gene's germline CDR1 is SGHVS and CDR2 FQNEAQ. V shed 0 bases, J shed 6 bases, and the junction held 3 bases outside the gene matches. The full variable domain, completed using reference TRBV7-8 and TRBJ2-7, is GAGVSQSPRYKVAKRGQDVALRCDPISGHVSLFWYQQALGQGPEFLTYFQNEAQLDKSGLPSDRFFAERPEGSVSTLKIQRTQQEDSAVYLCASSLASGSPEQYFGPGTRLTVT.

The chain combines TRBV6-5 with TRBJ1-5; no firm D call. Trimming left V 8 bases short and J 6 bases short, with 17 bases between. CDR1 is MNHEY, CDR2 SVGAGI, per germline. The CDR3 has 14 amino acids. Written as DNA, the CDR3 is TGTGCCAGCTCGTACGAAGGGTCCTGTCAGCCCCAGCATTTT. Translation: CASSYEGSCQPQHF.

This clonotype was observed a handful of times. A much larger clone is a single base away; this may be a read error. The final CDR3 position lacks the conserved phenylalanine or tryptophan, pointing to a likely read error. The chain joins TRBV4-3 to TRBJ1-1; perhaps TRBD1 as D (5 bases). CDR1 and CDR2 (germline): LGHNA, YSLEER. The CDR3 spans 14 residues. V was pared by 3 bases and J by 1 base, with 9 bases between. CDR3 sequence: CASSHVTANTEAFI. CDR3 coding DNA: TGCGCCAGCAGCCACGTGACAGCGAACACTGAAGCTTTCATT.